This T cell receptor beta chain was identified in a study of T cell changes during pregnancy in multiple sclerosis (dated by TCRdb to about 2019). Context from the whole study: The study examined how the T cell repertoire changed over the course of pregnancy in women with multiple sclerosis.

The receptor library was made with the immunoSEQ multiplex PCR assay. Held by TCRdb, this immuneACCESS table contains in-frame sequences only and omits some clones. Under half of the omission traces to an unresolved V gene where checked; the cause of the rest is unknown. This sample gives under 75,000 clones in total; about 94% of them show up just once. Clones ranked in the top ten supply roughly 2.7% of the sample. Comment on this clone: Its specific antigen is unknown. Within one base of it there is no much larger clone, and no base qualities were kept.

Measured from the cysteine to the phenylalanine, the CDR3 is 15 residues long. Only CDR3 DNA is held: 45 bases, read in frame from base 1. Based on the germline V gene, the CDR1 and CDR2 sequences are SGHTA and FQGNSA. Deletion took 1 base off V and 9 bases off J, with a span of 16 bases between the germline ends. The sequence is built from TRBV7-2 and TRBJ2-1; TRBD2 might be the D gene, on 6 matching bases. This TCR came from a female donor in good health, enrolled as a control in a pregnancy study. This specimen consisted of peripheral blood, obtained in the third trimester of pregnancy. The nucleotide sequence reads TGTGCCAGCAGCTTAGTGGGGACTCACCGGGGTGAGCAGTTCTTC. Its amino acids are CASSLVGTHRGEQFF.